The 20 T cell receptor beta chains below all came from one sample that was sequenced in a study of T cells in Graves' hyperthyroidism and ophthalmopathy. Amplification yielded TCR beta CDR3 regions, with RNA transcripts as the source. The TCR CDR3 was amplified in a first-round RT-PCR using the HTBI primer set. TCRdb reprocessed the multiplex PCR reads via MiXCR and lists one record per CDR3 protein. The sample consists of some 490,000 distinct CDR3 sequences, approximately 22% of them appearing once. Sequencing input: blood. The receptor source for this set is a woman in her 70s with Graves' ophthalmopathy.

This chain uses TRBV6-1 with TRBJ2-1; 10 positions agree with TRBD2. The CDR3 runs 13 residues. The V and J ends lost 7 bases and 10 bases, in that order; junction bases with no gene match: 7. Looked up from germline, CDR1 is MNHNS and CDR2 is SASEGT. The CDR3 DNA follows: TGTGCCAGCAAGCCTAGCGGGAGCAGAGAGCAGTTCTTC. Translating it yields CASKPSGSREQFF.

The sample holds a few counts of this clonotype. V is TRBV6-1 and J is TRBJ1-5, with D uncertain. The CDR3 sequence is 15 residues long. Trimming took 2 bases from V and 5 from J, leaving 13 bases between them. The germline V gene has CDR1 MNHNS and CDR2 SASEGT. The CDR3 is CASSEYSWPHQPQHF. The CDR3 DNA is TGTGCCAGCAGTGAATACTCCTGGCCCCATCAGCCCCAGCATTTT.

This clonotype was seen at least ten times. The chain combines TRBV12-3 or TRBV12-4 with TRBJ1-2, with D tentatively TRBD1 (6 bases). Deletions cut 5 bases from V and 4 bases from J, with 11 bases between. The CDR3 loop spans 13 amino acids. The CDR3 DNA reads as TGTGCCAGCAGTCCAGGGGTGGGCTATGGCTACACCTTC. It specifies CASSPGVGYGYTF.

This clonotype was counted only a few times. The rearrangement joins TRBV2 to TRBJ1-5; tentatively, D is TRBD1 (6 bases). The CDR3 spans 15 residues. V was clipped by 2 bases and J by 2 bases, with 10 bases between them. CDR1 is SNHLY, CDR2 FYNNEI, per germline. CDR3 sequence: CASSEWGLGNQPQHF. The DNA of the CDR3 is TGTGCCAGCAGTGAATGGGGGCTTGGCAATCAGCCCCAGCATTTT.

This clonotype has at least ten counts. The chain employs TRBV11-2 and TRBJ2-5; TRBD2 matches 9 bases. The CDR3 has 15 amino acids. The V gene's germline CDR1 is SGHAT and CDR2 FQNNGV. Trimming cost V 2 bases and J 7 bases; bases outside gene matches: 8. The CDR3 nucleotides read TGTGCCAGCAGCTTATCTAGCGGGGTAATGGGGACCCAGTACTTC. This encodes CASSLSSGVMGTQYF.

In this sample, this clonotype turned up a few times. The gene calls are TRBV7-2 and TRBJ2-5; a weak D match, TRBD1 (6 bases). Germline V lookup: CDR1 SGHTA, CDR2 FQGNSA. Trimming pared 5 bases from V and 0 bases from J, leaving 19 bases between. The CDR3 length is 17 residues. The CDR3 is CASSRTRQALYQETQYF. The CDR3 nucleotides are TGTGCCAGCAGCCGAACCAGACAGGCCTTGTACCAAGAGACCCAGTACTTC.

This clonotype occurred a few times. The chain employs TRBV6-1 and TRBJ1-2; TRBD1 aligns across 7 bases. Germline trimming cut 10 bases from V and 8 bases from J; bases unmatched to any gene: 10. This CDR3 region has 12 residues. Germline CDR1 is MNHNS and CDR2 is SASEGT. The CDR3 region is CATDTGVRGYTF. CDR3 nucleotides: TGTGCCACCGATACAGGGGTACGAGGCTACACCTTC.

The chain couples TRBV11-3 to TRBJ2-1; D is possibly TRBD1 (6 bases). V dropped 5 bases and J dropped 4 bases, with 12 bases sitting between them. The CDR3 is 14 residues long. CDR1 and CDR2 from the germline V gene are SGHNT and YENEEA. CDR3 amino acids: CASSQGDTYNEQFF. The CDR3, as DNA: TGTGCCAGCAGCCAAGGGGACACGTACAATGAGCAGTTCTTC.

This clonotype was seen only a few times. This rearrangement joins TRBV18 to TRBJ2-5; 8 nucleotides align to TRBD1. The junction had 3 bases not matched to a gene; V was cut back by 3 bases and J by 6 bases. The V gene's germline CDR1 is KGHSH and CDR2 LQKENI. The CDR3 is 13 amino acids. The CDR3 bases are TGTGCCAGCTCACCGGGGGACAGGAAGACCCAGTACTTC. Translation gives CASSPGDRKTQYF.

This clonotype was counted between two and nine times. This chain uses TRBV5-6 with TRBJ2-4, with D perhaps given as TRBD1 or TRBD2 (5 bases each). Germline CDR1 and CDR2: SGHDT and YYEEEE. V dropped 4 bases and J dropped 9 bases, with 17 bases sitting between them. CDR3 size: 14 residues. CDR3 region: CASSPGRSVGIQYF. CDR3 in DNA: TGTGCCAGCAGCCCGGGACGGTCGGTCGGCATTCAGTACTTC.

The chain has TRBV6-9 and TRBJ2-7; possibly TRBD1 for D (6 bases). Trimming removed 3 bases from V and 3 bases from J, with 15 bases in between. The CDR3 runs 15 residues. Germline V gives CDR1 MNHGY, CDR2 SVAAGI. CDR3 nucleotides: TGTGCCAGCAGTTACGAACGGCGAGGGGGCTACGAGCAGTACTTC. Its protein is CASSYERRGGYEQYF.

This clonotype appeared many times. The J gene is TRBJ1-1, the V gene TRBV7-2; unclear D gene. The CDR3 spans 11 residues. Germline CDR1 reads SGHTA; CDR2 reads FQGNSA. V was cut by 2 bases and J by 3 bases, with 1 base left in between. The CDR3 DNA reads TGTGCCAGCAGCTTACACACTGAAGCTTTCTTT. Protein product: CASSLHTEAFF.

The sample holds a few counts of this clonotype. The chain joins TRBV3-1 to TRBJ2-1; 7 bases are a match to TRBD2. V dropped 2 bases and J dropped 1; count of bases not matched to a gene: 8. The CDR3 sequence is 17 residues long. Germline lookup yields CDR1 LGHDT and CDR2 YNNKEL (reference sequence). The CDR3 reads CASSQSGGSRSYNEQFF. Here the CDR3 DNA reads TGTGCCAGCAGCCAATCTGGCGGGAGTAGGTCCTACAATGAGCAGTTCTTC.

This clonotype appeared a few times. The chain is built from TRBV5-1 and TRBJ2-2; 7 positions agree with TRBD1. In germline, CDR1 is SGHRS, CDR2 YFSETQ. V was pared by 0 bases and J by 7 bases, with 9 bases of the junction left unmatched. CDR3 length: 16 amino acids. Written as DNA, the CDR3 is TGCGCCAGCAGCTTGGCCGTCCGACAGGGCGACGGGGAGCTGTTTTTT. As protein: CASSLAVRQGDGELFF.

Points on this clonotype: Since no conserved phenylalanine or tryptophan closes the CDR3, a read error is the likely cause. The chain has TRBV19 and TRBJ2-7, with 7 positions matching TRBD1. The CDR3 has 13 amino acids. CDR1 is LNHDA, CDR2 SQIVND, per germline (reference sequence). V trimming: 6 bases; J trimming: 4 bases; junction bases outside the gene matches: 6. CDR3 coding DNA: TGTGCCAGTAGCGACAGGGATGGGTACGAGCAGTACATC. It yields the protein CASSDRDGYEQYI.

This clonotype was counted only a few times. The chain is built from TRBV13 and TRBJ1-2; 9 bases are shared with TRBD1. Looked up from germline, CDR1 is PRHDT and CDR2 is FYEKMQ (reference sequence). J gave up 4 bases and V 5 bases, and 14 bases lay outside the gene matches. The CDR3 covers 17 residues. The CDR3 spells CASSARQGGLMFYGYTF. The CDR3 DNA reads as TGTGCCAGCAGCGCACGACAGGGGGGTCTGATGTTCTATGGCTACACCTTC.

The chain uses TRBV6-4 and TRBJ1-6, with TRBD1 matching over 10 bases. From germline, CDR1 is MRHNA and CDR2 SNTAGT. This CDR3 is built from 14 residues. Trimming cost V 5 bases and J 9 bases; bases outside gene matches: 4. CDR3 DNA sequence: TGTGCCAGCAGTACCGGGACAGGGGCTTCACCCCTCCACTTT. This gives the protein CASSTGTGASPLHF.

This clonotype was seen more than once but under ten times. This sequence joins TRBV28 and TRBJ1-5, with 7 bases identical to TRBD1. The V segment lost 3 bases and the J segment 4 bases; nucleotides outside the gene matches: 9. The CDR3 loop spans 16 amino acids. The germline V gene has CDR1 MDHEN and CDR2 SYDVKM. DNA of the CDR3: TGTGCCAGCAGTTTCGAGGTCAGGGGGGGAAATCAGCCCCAGCATTTT. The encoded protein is CASSFEVRGGNQPQHF.

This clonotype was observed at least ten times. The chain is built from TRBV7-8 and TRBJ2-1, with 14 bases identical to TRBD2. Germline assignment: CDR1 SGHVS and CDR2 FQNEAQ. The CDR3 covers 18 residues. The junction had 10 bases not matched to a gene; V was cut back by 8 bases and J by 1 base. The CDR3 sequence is CASRTGTSGRGSYNEQFF. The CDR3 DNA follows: TGTGCCAGCCGCACGGGGACTAGCGGGAGAGGGTCCTACAATGAGCAGTTCTTC.

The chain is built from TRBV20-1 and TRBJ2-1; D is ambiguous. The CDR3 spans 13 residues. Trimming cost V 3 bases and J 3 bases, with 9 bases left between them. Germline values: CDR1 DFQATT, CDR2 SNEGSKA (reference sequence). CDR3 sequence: CSASDGRYNEQFF. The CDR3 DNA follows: TGCAGTGCTAGTGACGGGCGCTACAATGAGCAGTTCTTC.